What follows are 5 T cell receptor beta chains derived from one specimen sequenced in a study of cytomegalovirus exposure and HLA in healthy donors. With 60 Vbeta and 13 Jbeta primers, the PCR was carried out. Clones were sequenced by immunoSEQ multiplex PCR, and TCRdb holds only the in-frame ones, with some missing. The table lists 150,000 to 200,000 clones, more than 60% of them singletons, with about 2.5% in the top ten. Input material: PBMCs. The receptors derive from a human donor in good health.

The chain links TRBV7-9 to TRBJ1-4; D might be TRBD1 (5 bases). Germline V gene sequence: CDR1 SEHNR, CDR2 FQNEAQ (reference sequence). The ends were cut back, 5 bases at V and 0 bases at J, with 13 bases in the middle. The CDR3 has 16 amino acids. The CDR3 protein is CASSLTGVATNEKLFF. CDR3 bases: TGTGCCAGCAGCCTAACAGGAGTTGCAACTAATGAAAAACTGTTTTTT. Together with reference TRBV7-9 and TRBJ1-4, the CDR3 gives the full variable domain: DTGVSQNPRHKITKRGQNVTFRCDPISEHNRLYWYRQTLGQGPEFLTYFQNEAQLEKSRLLSDRFSAERPKGSFSTLEIQRTEQGDSAMYLCASSLTGVATNEKLFFGSGTQLSVL.

The chain links TRBV7-2 to TRBJ2-5; 8 bases map to TRBD2. The germline V gene has CDR1 SGHTA and CDR2 FQGNSA. The CDR3 runs 13 residues. V lost 10 bases and J lost 5; bases outside the gene matches: 9. The CDR3 loop reads CATKRGGLETQYF. CDR3 DNA: TGTGCCACTAAACGGGGGGGTCTGGAGACCCAGTACTTC.

The J gene is TRBJ2-5, the V gene TRBV6-6, with a weak D call TRBD2 (6 bases). CDR3 length equals 14 residues. Germline CDR1 is MNHNY and CDR2 is SVGAGI (reference sequence). Trimming left V 1 base short and J 5 bases short, with 11 bases between. In DNA, the CDR3 is TGTGCCAGCAGTTACTTGGGACTGCTGGAGACCCAGTACTTC. Its protein is CASSYLGLLETQYF.

The V and J genes are TRBV6-8 and TRBJ1-6; D gene uncertain. Germline values: CDR1 MNHGY, CDR2 SAAAGT. The CDR3 runs to 15 residues. The V gene lost 6 bases and the J gene lost 10 bases, with 19 bases spanning the gap. The CDR3 loop is CASSSLRPVGSPLHF. DNA of the CDR3: TGTGCCAGCAGCTCCCTACGGCCTGTCGGGTCACCCCTCCACTTT.

The J gene is TRBJ2-5, the V gene TRBV6-5; D gene unclear. The end of the DNA fits TRBJ2-7 better, so the J call may be wrong. Germline CDR1 is MNHEY and CDR2 is SVGAGI. There are 14 residues in the CDR3. The CDR3 region has the DNA TGTGCCAGCAGTTATAGGTTTGGAGCCTACGAGCAGTACTTC. Residues: CASSYRFGAYEQYF.